This T cell receptor beta chain comes out of a study of T-cell reconstitution after alpha-beta-depleted transplantation in children (dated by TCRdb to the mid-2010s). Study-wide context: Using TCR repertoire profiling, the study followed T-cell immune reconstitution in a quantitative way in children after TCRalphabeta/CD19-depleted allogeneic hematopoietic cell transplantation.

From the cysteine up to the phenylalanine, the CDR3 has a length of 15 residues. Just the 45-base CDR3 DNA is kept, in frame starting at base 1. From the germline V gene (reference sequence), CDR1 is SGHAT and CDR2 is FQDESV. Relative to germline, V is 1 base shorter and J is 0 bases shorter, with 7 bases between their ends. Many counts were recorded for this clonotype. The specificity of this receptor is unknown. Nothing much larger sits one base from this clone, and base qualities are not available. The library came from PCR. Sequencing used an Illumina HiSeq 2500. TCR library preparation used molecular barcoding, with unique molecular identifiers applied to normalize quantification of the TCRbeta repertoire. The public reads were reanalyzed by TCRdb: fastp trimming at Q25, MiXCR alignment, in-frame beta chains only. Each entry is one CDR3 protein sequence, shown with its most common DNA and genes. The sample records some 280,000 distinct CDR3 sequences, approximately 9.6% of which are singletons. The biggest ten clones account for around a tenth of the sample.

This sequence originates from a human donor who donated a stem cell graft to a child with SCID. This specimen consisted of PBMCs from the stem cell graft donor, obtained from the stem cell graft. Recombination linked TRBV11-1 to TRBJ2-1, and TRBD2 may be the D gene, going by 5 matching bases. The bases read TGTGCCAGCAGCTTAGGGACTCCCTCCTACAATGAGCAGTTCTTC. Its protein reads: CASSLGTPSYNEQFF. This CDR3, with the reference TRBV11-1 and TRBJ2-1 proteins standing in past its ends, gives the full variable domain EAEVAQSPRYKITEKSQAVAFWCDPISGHATLYWYRQILGQGPELLVQFQDESVVDDSQLPKDRFSAERLKGVDSTLKIQPAELGDSAMYLCASSLGTPSYNEQFFGPGTRLTVL.